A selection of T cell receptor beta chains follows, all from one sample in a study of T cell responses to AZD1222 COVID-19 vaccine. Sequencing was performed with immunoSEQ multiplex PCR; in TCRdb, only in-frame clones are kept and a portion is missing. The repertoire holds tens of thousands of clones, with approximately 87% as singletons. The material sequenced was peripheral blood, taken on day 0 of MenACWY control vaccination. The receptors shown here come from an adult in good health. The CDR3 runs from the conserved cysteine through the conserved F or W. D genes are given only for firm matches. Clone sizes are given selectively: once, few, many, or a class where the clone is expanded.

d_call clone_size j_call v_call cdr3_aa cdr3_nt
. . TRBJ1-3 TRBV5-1 CASRSESSGNTIYF TGCGCCAGCAGAAGCGAGAGCTCTGGAAACACCATATATTTT
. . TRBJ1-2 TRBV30 CAWTIQGEGGYTF TGTGCCTGGACTATACAGGGCGAGGGTGGCTACACCTTC
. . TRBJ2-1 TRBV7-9 CASSLAGIGYNEQFF TGTGCCAGCAGCTTAGCGGGAATTGGATACAATGAGCAGTTCTTC
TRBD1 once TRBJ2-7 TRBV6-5 CASSPRDSSYEQYF TGTGCCAGCAGTCCCCGGGACAGTTCCTACGAGCAGTACTTC
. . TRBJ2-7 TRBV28 CASSSGRDYEQYF TGTGCCAGCAGTTCAGGCAGGGACTACGAGCAGTACTTC
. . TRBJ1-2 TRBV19 CASTSKIMGVPGYTF TGTGCCAGTACCTCTAAAATCATGGGGGTTCCTGGCTACACCTTC
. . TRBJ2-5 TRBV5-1 CASSQGALETQYF TGCGCCAGCTCACAAGGTGCCTTAGAGACCCAGTACTTC
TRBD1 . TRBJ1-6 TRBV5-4 CASSTQGAGNSPLHF TGTGCCAGCAGCACCCAGGGGGCAGGGAATTCACCCCTCCACTTT
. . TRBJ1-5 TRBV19 CASSIFGVSQPQHF TGTGCCAGTAGTATATTCGGGGTAAGCCAGCCCCAGCATTTT
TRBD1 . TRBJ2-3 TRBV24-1 CATSDSDLMDRDTQYF TGTGCCACCAGTGATTCGGATTTGATGGACAGGGATACGCAGTATTTT
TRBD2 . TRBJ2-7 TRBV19 CASSRGRGPYEQYF TGTGCCAGTAGTAGGGGGAGGGGACCCTACGAGCAGTACTTC
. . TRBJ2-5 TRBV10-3 CAIRRQVAETQYF TGTGCCATCAGGAGACAGGTTGCGGAGACCCAGTACTTC
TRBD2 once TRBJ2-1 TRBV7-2 CASSLTGLEVSEQFF TGTGCCAGCAGCTTAACGGGACTAGAAGTAAGTGAGCAGTTCTTC
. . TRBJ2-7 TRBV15 CATSRDGAGAYEQYF TGTGCCACCAGCAGAGATGGGGCAGGGGCCTACGAGCAGTACTTC
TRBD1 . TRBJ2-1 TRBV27 CASSLRQGGSYNEQFF TGTGCCAGCAGTTTAAGACAGGGGGGGTCTTACAATGAGCAGTTCTTC
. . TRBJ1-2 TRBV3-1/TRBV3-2 CASSQPIQGGYGYTF TGTGCCAGCAGCCAACCAATACAGGGTGGCTATGGCTACACCTTC
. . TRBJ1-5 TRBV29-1 CSVGGQGEQPQHF TGCAGCGTTGGGGGCCAAGGGGAGCAGCCCCAGCATTTT
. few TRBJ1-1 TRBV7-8 CAGGALNTEAFF TGTGCCGGAGGGGCCTTGAACACTGAAGCTTTCTTT
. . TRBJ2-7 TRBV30 CAWSVSVANEQYF TGTGCCTGGAGTGTATCGGTAGCTAACGAGCAGTACTTC
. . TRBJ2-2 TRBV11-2 CASSLDHTGELFF TGTGCCAGCAGCTTAGACCACACCGGGGAGCTGTTTTTT
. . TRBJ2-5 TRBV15 CATSRDWGTHRETQYF TGTGCCACCAGCAGAGATTGGGGGACCCATCGGGAGACCCAGTACTTC
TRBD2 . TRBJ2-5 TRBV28 CASTSLAGRGQETQYF TGTGCCAGCACTTCACTAGCGGGAAGGGGCCAAGAGACCCAGTACTTC
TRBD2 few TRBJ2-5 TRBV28 CASTASLAGGGETQYF TGTGCCAGCACCGCATCCCTAGCGGGAGGGGGGGAGACCCAGTACTTC
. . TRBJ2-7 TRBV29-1 CSVVSGLNSYEQYF TGCAGCGTTGTATCCGGACTGAACTCCTACGAGCAGTACTTC
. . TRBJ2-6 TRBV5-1 CASSYGGLSSGANVLTF TGCGCCAGCAGCTATGGGGGGCTTAGCTCTGGGGCCAACGTCCTGACTTTC
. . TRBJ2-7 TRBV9 CASSVEAGGSYEQYF TGTGCCAGCAGCGTAGAGGCAGGGGGGTCCTACGAGCAGTACTTC
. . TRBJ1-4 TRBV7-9 CASSLAHGQGGEKLFF TGTGCCAGCAGCTTAGCCCATGGGCAGGGCGGTGAAAAACTGTTTTTT
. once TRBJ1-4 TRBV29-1 CSAVGQGNEKLFF TGCAGCGCCGTGGGTCAGGGGAATGAAAAACTGTTTTTT
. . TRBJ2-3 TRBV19 CASSPDLDTQYF TGTGCCAGTAGTCCGGACCTCGATACGCAGTATTTT
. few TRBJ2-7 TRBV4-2 CASSQEDGSYEQYF TGTGCCAGCAGCCAAGAGGACGGCTCCTACGAGCAGTACTTC
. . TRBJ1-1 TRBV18 CASSPRGDTEAFF TGTGCCAGCTCACCACGGGGGGACACTGAAGCTTTCTTT
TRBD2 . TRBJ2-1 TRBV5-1 CASSVGPLAGVIYEQFF TGCGCCAGCAGCGTAGGACCACTAGCGGGAGTGATCTATGAGCAGTTCTTC
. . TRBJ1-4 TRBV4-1 CASSQRSLGVRGPNEKLFF TGCGCCAGCAGCCAAAGATCGCTCGGAGTTCGTGGGCCAAATGAAAAACTGTTTTTT
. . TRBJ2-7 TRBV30 CAWSVLGGRGEQYF TGTGCCTGGAGTGTACTTGGTGGGCGAGGCGAGCAGTACTTC
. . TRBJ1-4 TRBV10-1 CASSDRATNEKLFF TGCGCCAGCAGTGACAGGGCAACTAATGAAAAACTGTTTTTT
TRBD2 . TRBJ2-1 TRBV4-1 CASSHLSGSVGNNEQFF TGCGCCAGCAGCCATCTAAGCGGGAGTGTAGGGAACAATGAGCAGTTCTTC
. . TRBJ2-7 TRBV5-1 CASSLRTPSYEQYF TGCGCCAGCAGCTTGCGGACTCCCTCCTACGAGCAGTACTTC
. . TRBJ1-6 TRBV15 CATSRDLERASPLHF TGTGCCACCAGCAGAGATCTGGAAAGGGCTTCACCCCTCCACTTT
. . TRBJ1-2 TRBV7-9 CASSLGTVDNYGYTF TGTGCCAGCAGCTTAGGGACAGTGGATAACTATGGCTACACCTTC
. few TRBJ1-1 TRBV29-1 CSLNRDYTEAFF TGCAGCCTTAACAGGGACTACACTGAAGCTTTCTTT
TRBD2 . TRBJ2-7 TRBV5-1 CASSLPGLERYEQYF TGCGCCAGCAGTTTACCGGGACTAGAGAGGTACGAGCAGTACTTC
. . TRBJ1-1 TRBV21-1 CASQQAPDRGKPMNTEAFF TGTGCCAGCCAACAAGCGCCAGACAGGGGGAAACCTATGAACACTGAAGCTTTCTTT
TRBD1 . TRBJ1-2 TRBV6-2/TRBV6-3 CASSDLQGNYGYTF TGTGCCAGCAGTGACTTACAGGGGAACTATGGCTACACCTTC
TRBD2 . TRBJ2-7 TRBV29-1 CSVETSGSYEQYF TGCAGCGTTGAAACTAGCGGGAGTTACGAGCAGTACTTC
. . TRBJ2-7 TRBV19 CASRTGTGSYEQYF TGTGCCAGTAGGACCGGGACCGGCTCCTACGAGCAGTACTTC
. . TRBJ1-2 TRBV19 CASSILSVANYGYTF TGTGCCAGTAGTATTCTAAGCGTAGCTAACTATGGCTACACCTTC
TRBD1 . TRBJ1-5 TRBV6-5 CASSYGGTGDQPQHF TGTGCCAGCAGTTACGGGGGGACAGGGGATCAGCCCCAGCATTTT
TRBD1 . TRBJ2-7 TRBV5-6 CASSFYRGITYEQYF TGTGCCAGCAGCTTTTACAGGGGGATTACCTACGAGCAGTACTTC
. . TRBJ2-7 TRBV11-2 CASSSAWDGSYEQYF TGTGCCAGCAGCTCAGCTTGGGACGGGTCCTACGAGCAGTACTTC
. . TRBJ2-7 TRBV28 CASSQPGPSSYEQYF TGTGCCAGCAGCCAACCGGGACCTAGCTCCTACGAGCAGTACTTC
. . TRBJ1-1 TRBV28 CASSLRGMATEAFF TGTGCCAGCAGTCTTCGAGGAATGGCCACTGAAGCTTTCTTT
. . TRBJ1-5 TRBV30 CAWSYEDQPQHF TGTGCCTGGAGCTATGAGGATCAGCCCCAGCATTTT